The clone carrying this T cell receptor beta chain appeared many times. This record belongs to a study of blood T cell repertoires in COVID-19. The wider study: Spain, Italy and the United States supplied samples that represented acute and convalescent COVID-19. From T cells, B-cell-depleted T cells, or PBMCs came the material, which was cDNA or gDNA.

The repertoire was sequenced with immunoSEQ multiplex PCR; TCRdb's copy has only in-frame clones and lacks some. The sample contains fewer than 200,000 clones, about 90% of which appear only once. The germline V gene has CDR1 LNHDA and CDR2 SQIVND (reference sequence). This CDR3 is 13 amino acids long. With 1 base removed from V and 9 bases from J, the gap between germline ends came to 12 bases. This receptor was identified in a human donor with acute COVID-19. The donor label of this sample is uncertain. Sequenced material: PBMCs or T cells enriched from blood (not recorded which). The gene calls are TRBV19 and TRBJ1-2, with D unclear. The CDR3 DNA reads TGTGCCAGTAGTATAGGGGCCTACGGGAGCTACACCTTC. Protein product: CASSIGAYGSYTF.